This TCR beta chain was obtained from a study of cytomegalovirus exposure and HLA in healthy donors. Trimming took off 6 bases at V and 7 bases at J, with 12 bases between the two ends. Germline V CDR1 and CDR2: MNHEY, SVGAGI. The CDR3 loop spans 12 amino acids. Healthy bone marrow donors made up the donors. Primers for the PCR totalled 60 Vbeta and 13 Jbeta. Clones were read by immunoSEQ multiplex PCR, and TCRdb kept only the in-frame ones, dropping some. This listing includes approximately 96,000 clones. Concerning this clone: As yet, its antigen is unknown.

Study outcomes and limitations: A list of 150 or so TCR beta chains associated with cytomegalovirus was given. Earlier analysis looked at TCR beta V segments, and most were productive about 87% or about 30% of the time. As a later analysis showed, several of the most significant clusters appeared to be linked to common viral pathogens.

The source material was PBMCs. The rearrangement joins TRBV6-5 to TRBJ1-2; TRBD1 is a possible D gene (6 bases). This TCR was sampled from a girl aged 10-17 years in good health and CMV-seropositive. The CDR3 spells CASSQSGVGYTF. For the CDR3, the DNA is TGTGCCAGCAGCCAATCAGGGGTTGGCTACACCTTC.